These 29 T cell receptor delta chains originate from one sample sequenced in a study of Vδ1+ human thymocytes. Notes on the study in general: In the thymus, TRG and TRD repertoires looked highly polyclonal with Gaussian CDR3 lengths.

Their recognized antigens are unknown. Extracted RNA was reverse transcribed into cDNA. CDR3 amplicons came from multiplex PCR with pooled V-gene forward and constant-region reverse primers. TCRdb reapplied CATT to the multiplex PCR reads. The data show about 75,000 delta-chain clones, with more than 30% seen just once and roughly 0.25% held by the top ten. The specimen sequenced was Vdelta1+ gamma-delta thymocytes from the thymus. As to subset: FACS-sorted CD3+ TCRalphabeta- TCRVdelta1+ TCRVdelta2- thymocytes. These receptors all stem from a boy younger than two who had congenital heart surgery.

The rearrangement joins TRDV1 to TRDJ1; 10 bases match TRDD3. The CDR3 contains 19 residues. The V segment lost 2 bases and the J segment 0 bases; nucleotides outside the gene matches: 12. Looked up from germline, CDR1 is TSWWSYY and CDR2 is QGS. CDR3 DNA: TGTGCTCTTGGGGAAGTATTACTGTACTGGGGGATCAACACCGATAAACTCATCTTT. It encodes CALGEVLLYWGINTDKLIF.

J is TRDJ1 and V is TRDV2; 8 positions agree with TRDD3. The trim removed 0 bases at V and 0 bases at J, leaving 8 bases unmatched. CDR3 size: 17 residues. Germline V gene data show CDR1 as GEAIGNYY and CDR2 as EKD. CDR3 sequence (DNA): TGTGCCTGTGACACCTTCGGGCCGGGGGATAACACCGATAAACTCATCTTT. Its translation: CACDTFGPGDNTDKLIF.

This chain links TRDV1 with TRDJ1; D might be TRDD2 (6 bases). This CDR3 has 16 residues. V was shortened by 4 bases and J by 9 bases, with 24 bases between the two germline ends. Germline CDR1 and CDR2: TSWWSYY and QGS. This CDR3 is CALGGPFPSALVELIF. In DNA form, the CDR3 reads TGTGCTCTTGGGGGACCGTTTCCTAGCGCTCTGGTAGAACTCATCTTT.

The V and J genes are TRDV1 and TRDJ1; 12 bases map to TRDD3. With V trimmed by 5 bases and J by 0 bases, 16 bases remained unmatched. This CDR3 is 20 amino acids long. Germline CDR1 TSWWSYY, CDR2 QGS. This chain's CDR3 is CALGLIGLGDTRGYTDKLIF. In DNA form, the CDR3 reads TGTGCTCTTGGGTTAATCGGTCTGGGGGATACGCGGGGGTACACCGATAAACTCATCTTT.

The rearrangement joins TRDV2 to TRDJ1; 12 nucleotides agree with TRDD3. Germline V CDR1 and CDR2: GEAIGNYY, EKD. Trimming cost V 9 bases and J 2 bases; bases outside gene matches: 15. The CDR3 has 17 amino acids. The CDR3 protein is CATGNRTGGYLTDKLIF. The CDR3 nucleotides are TGTGCCACCGGAAATCGTACTGGGGGATACTTAACCGATAAACTCATCTTT.

This chain links TRDV1 with TRDJ1, with 12 bases identical to TRDD3. With 0 bases clipped from V and 0 bases from J, the junction kept 11 bases outside the gene matches. CDR1 and CDR2 (germline): TSWWSYY, QGS. There are 20 residues in the CDR3. The CDR3 nucleotides are TGTGCTCTTGGGGAACTCCATACACTGGGGGATACCGAGTACACCGATAAACTCATCTTT. Its translation is CALGELHTLGDTEYTDKLIF.

This clone showed up just a few times. The J gene is TRDJ1, the V gene TRDV1; D unresolved. CDR1 is TSWWSYY and CDR2 is QGS in the germline V gene. The CDR3 has 16 residues. Between the trimmed V and J ends, which lost 5 bases and 0 bases, there was a span of 16 bases. CDR3 residues: CALGPCSDSYTDKLIF. The CDR3 DNA reads TGTGCTCTTGGGCCCTGTTCCGACTCGTACACCGATAAACTCATCTTT.

The table lists this clone with a few counts. This chain joins TRDV1 and TRDJ1, with D perhaps TRDD2 (5 bases). The CDR3 loop spans 18 amino acids. Deletions cut 0 bases from V and 7 bases from J, with 24 bases between. Germline CDR1 is TSWWSYY and CDR2 is QGS. The CDR3 here is CALGELNPHLPHPRKLIF. CDR3 nucleotide sequence: TGTGCTCTTGGGGAACTCAATCCACATCTTCCCCACCCGCGTAAACTCATCTTT.

The chain recombines TRDV1 with TRDJ1, with 8 positions matching TRDD3. CDR3 size: 15 residues. Germline-derived CDR1 and CDR2 are TSWWSYY and QGS. With 3 bases clipped from V and 7 bases from J, the junction kept 10 bases outside the gene matches. CDR3: CALGEHPRLGGKLIF. In DNA, the CDR3 is TGTGCTCTTGGGGAGCATCCTAGACTGGGGGGTAAACTCATCTTT.

The chain links TRDV1 to TRDJ1; 7 nucleotides line up with TRDD3. With V trimmed by 0 bases and J by 2 bases, 15 bases remained unmatched. CDR3 size: 19 residues. Germline V lookup: CDR1 TSWWSYY, CDR2 QGS. The CDR3 nucleotides are TGTGCTCTTGGGGAACTCATTGTGATCACTGGGGACCTAACCGATAAACTCATCTTT. Translating gives CALGELIVITGDLTDKLIF.

This clone was observed a few times. The rearrangement uses TRDV1 and TRDJ1; D unresolved. Looked up from germline, CDR1 is TSWWSYY and CDR2 is QGS. The CDR3 runs 16 residues. V was pared by 0 bases and J by 0 bases, with 11 bases between. CDR3 nucleotides: TGTGCTCTTGGGGAACTAGAGCCCTCCTACACCGATAAACTCATCTTT. Protein sequence: CALGELEPSYTDKLIF.

This clone was recorded a few times. The V and J genes are TRDV1 and TRDJ1, with no clear D. Germline lookup yields CDR1 TSWWSYY and CDR2 QGS. V shed 3 bases and J shed 2 bases, with 16 bases lying between them. There are 16 residues in the CDR3. The CDR3 protein is CALGDLDSVVTDKLIF. The CDR3 nucleotides read TGTGCTCTTGGGGACCTTGATTCGGTCGTGACCGATAAACTCATCTTT.

The chain carries TRDV1 and TRDJ1, with TRDD3 matching 13 bases. Trimming at V came to 0 bases and at J to 3 bases, leaving 13 bases not matched to a gene. The CDR3 runs to 20 residues. The germline gives CDR1 TSWWSYY, CDR2 QGS. The CDR3, as DNA: TGTGCTCTTGGGGAACTAGGTCTTCCTCGTACTGGGGGATACGCCGATAAACTCATCTTT. Its protein product is CALGELGLPRTGGYADKLIF.

The chain couples TRDV1 to TRDJ1, with TRDD3 matching over 12 bases. V dropped 0 bases and J dropped 6; count of bases not matched to a gene: 11. The CDR3 is made up of 18 amino acids. Germline CDR1 is TSWWSYY and CDR2 is QGS. In DNA, the CDR3 is TGTGCTCTTGGGGAACTACTACCGGCTGGGGGATACGCGAATAAACTCATCTTT. Its translation is CALGELLPAGGYANKLIF.

This clone was counted between two and nine times. V and J are TRDV1 and TRDJ1, with TRDD3 matching 13 bases. CDR3 length: 21 residues. The germline gives CDR1 TSWWSYY, CDR2 QGS. V shed 5 bases, J shed 0 bases, and the junction held 18 bases outside the gene matches. The CDR3 coding sequence is TGTGCTCTTGGGCAATACGGACGTACTGGGGGATACGCCACGTACACCGATAAACTCATCTTT. As protein: CALGQYGRTGGYATYTDKLIF.

This chain links TRDV1 with TRDJ1, with 9 bases that match TRDD3. Germline lookup yields CDR1 TSWWSYY and CDR2 QGS. V gave up 7 bases and J gave up 0 bases; unmatched junction bases: 21. The CDR3 has 20 residues. CDR3 region: CALDGLHPRPTGGHTDKLIF. CDR3 DNA: TGTGCTCTTGACGGCCTCCATCCTCGCCCTACTGGGGGACACACCGATAAACTCATCTTT.

The chain carries TRDV1 and TRDJ1; 8 bases align to TRDD3. The CDR3 spans 21 residues. In germline, CDR1 is TSWWSYY, CDR2 QGS. V lost 1 base and J lost 0; bases outside the gene matches: 19. The CDR3 bases are TGTGCTCTTGGGGAACCCTTTCCCCTTCGTACTGGGGGCCTGTACACCGATAAACTCATCTTT. It is translated as CALGEPFPLRTGGLYTDKLIF.

Note on this clone: This sample includes further DNA sequences coding for the same CDR3. This chain joins TRDV1 and TRDJ1; TRDD3 matches 10 bases. V shed 1 base and J 2 bases; nucleotides not matched to a gene: 19. From germline, CDR1 is TSWWSYY and CDR2 QGS. The CDR3 is 21 residues long. Here the CDR3 DNA reads TGTGCTCTTGGGGAACGAGACCGAACCATAATGGGGGATACCAGGACCGATAAACTCATCTTT. This gives the protein CALGERDRTIMGDTRTDKLIF.

This rearrangement joins TRDV1 to TRDJ1, with 8 bases lining up with TRDD3. The CDR3 runs to 21 residues. Germline CDR1 TSWWSYY, CDR2 QGS. Losses at the gene ends were 4 bases for V and 0 bases for J; bases not matched to a gene: 22. CDR3 protein: CALGGCFYPTYWGSYTDKLIF. For the CDR3, the DNA is TGTGCTCTTGGGGGCTGTTTCTACCCCACGTACTGGGGGTCTTACACCGATAAACTCATCTTT.

The chain has TRDV1 and TRDJ1, with TRDD3 identical over 8 bases. The CDR3 has 19 amino acids. Losses at the gene ends were 3 bases for V and 1 base for J; bases not matched to a gene: 16. The germline gives CDR1 TSWWSYY, CDR2 QGS. CDR3 sequence: CALGERLGYWGRSTDKLIF. The CDR3 region has the DNA TGTGCTCTTGGGGAGCGCCTCGGTTACTGGGGGCGGTCCACCGATAAACTCATCTTT.

This clone was seen only a few times. This chain uses TRDV1 with TRDJ1; TRDD3 aligns across 11 bases. The J segment lost 1 base and the V segment lost 0 bases, leaving 22 bases of the junction unmatched. In germline, CDR1 is TSWWSYY, CDR2 QGS. This CDR3 is 23 amino acids long. The CDR3 reads CALGELSYLRWGIRLLPTDKLIF. The CDR3 region has the DNA TGTGCTCTTGGGGAACTATCCTACCTAAGGTGGGGGATACGCCTACTCCCCACCGATAAACTCATCTTT.

The chain recombines TRDV1 with TRDJ1, with TRDD3 identical over 7 bases. The V gene end was trimmed by 0 bases and the J gene end by 0 bases; junction bases not matched to a gene: 19. Germline CDR1 TSWWSYY, CDR2 QGS. CDR3 length: 21 residues. The CDR3 loop reads CALGELSPSPGGLMYTDKLIF. DNA for the CDR3: TGTGCTCTTGGGGAACTGTCTCCTAGTCCTGGGGGGTTAATGTACACCGATAAACTCATCTTT.

The chain has TRDV1 and TRDJ1; 10 bases fit TRDD3. The junction had 18 bases not matched to a gene; V was cut back by 0 bases and J by 5 bases. This CDR3 region has 20 residues. Germline CDR1 and CDR2: TSWWSYY and QGS. DNA for the CDR3: TGTGCTCTTGGGGAACTGGTCCTACCCCAGGGGGGGATACGTCAGGATAAACTCATCTTT. Translating gives CALGELVLPQGGIRQDKLIF.

V usage is TRDV1 and J usage is TRDJ1, with 8 bases that match TRDD3. Per germline, CDR1 TSWWSYY and CDR2 QGS. CDR3 size: 20 residues. The ends lost 4 bases at V and 0 bases at J; junction bases unmatched: 19. The CDR3 is CALGGPSGTGGPSYTDKLIF. CDR3 coding DNA: TGTGCTCTTGGGGGTCCTTCCGGAACTGGGGGCCCGTCGTACACCGATAAACTCATCTTT.

J is TRDJ1 and V is TRDV1; the D is unclear. The CDR3 runs to 16 residues. The V end lost 1 base, the J end lost 5 bases, and 17 bases lay between the germline ends. The germline gives CDR1 TSWWSYY, CDR2 QGS. The CDR3 DNA sequence: TGTGCTCTTGGGGAACACGATTGGGACTACTCTGATAAACTCATCTTT. Its translation is CALGEHDWDYSDKLIF.

This clone was seen a handful of times. The junction departs from the called germline gene at one end, perhaps through a read error. The chain employs TRDV1 and TRDJ1; D perhaps matches TRDD3 (5 bases). The CDR3 covers 17 residues. Germline CDR1 TSWWSYY, CDR2 QGS. The CDR3 here is CALGERGSRGYTDKLIF. The CDR3 nucleotides are TGTGCTCTTGGGGAACGTGGGTCAAGGGGGTACACCGATAAACTCATCTTC.

V and J are TRDV1 and TRDJ1, with a tentative D call TRDD2 (6 bases). Germline values: CDR1 TSWWSYY, CDR2 QGS. V lost 0 bases and J 0 bases, leaving 14 bases between the germline ends. This CDR3 spans 17 amino acids. This CDR3 is CALGELLLPGYTDKLIF. DNA for the CDR3: TGTGCTCTTGGGGAACTGCTCCTACCGGGGTACACCGATAAACTCATCTTT.

This clone has a handful of counts. The V and J genes are TRDV1 and TRDJ1; 11 positions match TRDD3. Germline values: CDR1 TSWWSYY, CDR2 QGS. V shed 5 bases and J 0 bases; nucleotides not matched to a gene: 26. This CDR3 is built from 23 residues. The CDR3 DNA reads as TGTGCTCTTGGGAACAGGGTAGTATCCTCCGTACTGGGGGATAGCCCGTACACCGATAAACTCATCTTT. It encodes CALGNRVVSSVLGDSPYTDKLIF.

In its sample, this clone was seen a few times. The rearrangement joins TRDV1 to TRDJ1; TRDD3 aligns across 9 bases. This CDR3 contains 19 residues. Germline V lookup: CDR1 TSWWSYY, CDR2 QGS. The junction had 16 bases not matched to a gene; V was cut back by 3 bases and J by 2 bases. In DNA form, the CDR3 reads TGTGCTCTTGGGGACGGATCCTACTCCCGGGGATACGCAACCGATAAACTCATCTTT. Translating gives CALGDGSYSRGYATDKLIF.